These 10 T cell receptor beta chains were sequenced from one sample in a study of cytomegalovirus exposure and HLA in healthy donors. PCR amplification relied on 60 Vbeta primers (plus 13 Jbeta primers). Libraries were prepared by immunoSEQ multiplex PCR; TCRdb keeps only in-frame clonotypes and omits some of them. The data show a few hundred thousand clones, with roughly 80% seen just once and approximately 2.9% held by the top ten. The sequenced material came from PBMCs. These receptors came from a young man in good health and CMV-seronegative.

In its sample, this clone was seen a few times. V and J are TRBV5-4 and TRBJ2-3; D remains unclear. Per the germline V gene, CDR1 is SGHNT and CDR2 is YYREEE (reference sequence). This CDR3 contains 13 residues. V lost 1 base to trimming and J lost 0 bases, with 3 bases between them. CDR3: CASSLSSTDTQYF. The CDR3 coding sequence is TGTGCCAGCAGCTTGTCTAGCACAGATACGCAGTATTTT.

This chain joins TRBV19 and TRBJ1-1; TRBD1 is a possible D gene (6 bases). The CDR3 runs to 13 residues. Germline assignment: CDR1 LNHDA and CDR2 SQIVND (reference sequence). Trimming removed 3 bases from V and 6 bases from J, with 11 bases in between. This CDR3 reads CASSITGSPEAFF. CDR3 sequence (DNA): TGTGCCAGTAGTATTACAGGGTCCCCTGAAGCTTTCTTT. Complete variable domain (other parts from reference TRBV19 and TRBJ1-1): DGGITQSPKYLFRKEGQNVTLSCEQNLNHDAMYWYRQDPGQGLRLIYYSQIVNDFQKGDIAEGYSVSREKKESFPLTVTSAQKNPTAFYLCASSITGSPEAFFGQGTRLTVV.

The chain joins TRBV10-1 to TRBJ1-2; weak D call: TRBD1 (6 bases). V gave up 2 bases and J gave up 4 bases, with 8 bases separating them. This CDR3 is built from 13 residues. Germline V gives CDR1 WNHNN, CDR2 SYGVQD (reference sequence). The chain's CDR3 is CASSEDRTYGYTF. For the CDR3, the DNA is TGCGCCAGCAGTGAGGACAGGACCTATGGCTACACCTTC.

The chain combines TRBV7-6 with TRBJ2-3; 11 bases are a match to TRBD2. The CDR3 length is 18 residues. Germline lookup yields CDR1 SGHVS and CDR2 FNYEAQ. The ends lost 2 bases at V and 2 bases at J; junction bases unmatched: 9. The DNA for the CDR3 is TGTGCCAGCAGCTTAAGAGTCACTAGCGGGGGTCTCACAGATACGCAGTATTTT. Protein product: CASSLRVTSGGLTDTQYF.

This chain joins TRBV6-1 and TRBJ2-5, with 7 bases matching TRBD1. The junction had 4 bases not matched to a gene; V was cut back by 7 bases and J by 2 bases. Germline V lookup: CDR1 MNHNS, CDR2 SASEGT. The CDR3 is 13 residues long. CDR3 sequence reads: CASTGQLQETQYF. The DNA of the CDR3 is TGTGCCAGCACGGGACAGCTACAAGAGACCCAGTACTTC.

This sequence joins TRBV12-2 and TRBJ2-7; the D segment call TRBD2 is taken from the table without a DNA check. TRBV12-2 is noted as a pseudogene. This CDR3 spans 11 amino acids. CDR3 sequence (DNA): TGTGATGTGCCCAAGCGACGGGTGGGGTACTTC. It yields the protein CDVPKRRVGYF.

This rearrangement joins TRBV4-2 to TRBJ1-4, with D perhaps TRBD1 (6 bases). V was trimmed by 3 bases and J by 3 bases, leaving 14 bases between them. Germline V gene lookup returns CDR1 LGHNA and CDR2 YNFKEQ. The CDR3 length is 16 residues. CDR3 sequence (DNA): TGTGCCAGCAGCCAGTTCAGGGGCTCGGCTAATGAAAAACTGTTTTTT. This codes for CASSQFRGSANEKLFF.

This clone showed up just a few times. The chain is built from TRBV28 and TRBJ2-3, with unresolved D. The V end was cut by 2 bases, the J end by 4 bases, with 13 bases between. Germline CDR1 and CDR2: MDHEN and SYDVKM. The CDR3 spans 15 residues. CDR3 in DNA: TGTGCCAGCAGTTTACAGGCAGACGCCCCAGATACGCAGTATTTT. Residues: CASSLQADAPDTQYF. Full variable domain (remainder filled in from reference TRBV28 and TRBJ2-3): DVKVTQSSRYLVKRTGEKVFLECVQDMDHENMFWYRQDPGLGLRLIYFSYDVKMKEKGDIPEGYSVSREKKERFSLILESASTNQTSMYLCASSLQADAPDTQYFGPGTRLTVL.

V and J are TRBV7-6 and TRBJ2-3, with TRBD2 matching over 7 bases. This CDR3 comprises 16 residues. The germline gives CDR1 SGHVS, CDR2 FNYEAQ. The ends lost 3 bases at V and 1 base at J; junction bases unmatched: 7. The CDR3 DNA is TGTGCCAGCAGCTTGGGGATGGGGAGGGGCACAGATACGCAGTATTTT. This translates into CASSLGMGRGTDTQYF.

The chain couples TRBV28 to TRBJ2-5; possible D gene TRBD2, 5 bases. The germline V gene has CDR1 MDHEN and CDR2 SYDVKM. This CDR3 has 15 residues. The germline V and J ends were trimmed by 5 bases and 2 bases, with 15 bases remaining between them. In DNA form, the CDR3 reads TGTGCCAGCAGTGGGAGAATAGGGCAACAAGAGACCCAGTACTTC. Its translation: CASSGRIGQQETQYF.